The present entry profiles one TCR beta chain with its context. Germline lookup yields CDR1 MNHNS and CDR2 SASEGT. The CDR3 runs to 19 residues. V was shortened by 0 bases and J by 0 bases, with 17 bases between the two germline ends. The sample comes from a study of human T cells and chemical hapten exposure. In the authors' workflow: From about 20,000 to 690,000 TCRs were found per sample, with a median of around 96,000. TCRdb independently ran MiXCR on the RACE reads; one entry per CDR3 protein. These V and J calls derive from TCRdb rather than the authors' analysis. Of fewer than 100,000 distinct CDR3 sequences in the sample, approximately 8.1% are singletons; the top ten hold 1.7%. Time point given: healthy volunteer bleed at 6 weeks. It was unfractionated whole blood from which total RNA was extracted.

The receptor was isolated from a female donor in good health. Some clones in this sample may be carry-over from other donors' samples. Sequencing used whole blood. The V and J genes are TRBV6-1 and TRBJ2-2; possible D gene TRBD2, 6 bases. Here the CDR3 reads CASSEAVAGSPSNTGELFF. The CDR3 DNA sequence: TGTGCCAGCAGTGAAGCGGTTGCCGGGAGCCCCTCGAACACCGGGGAGCTGTTTTTT.